The 24 T cell receptor beta chains listed next were all sequenced from one sample in a study of CD8 T cells in ankylosing spondylitis. MiXCR, applied by TCRdb to the 5' RACE reads, yields one record per CDR3 protein. The sample includes 230,000 or so distinct CDR3 sequences, 15% to 20% of them seen just once. The specimen sequenced was blood, either unsorted or a sorted T cell fraction (not recorded which). Receptors were obtained from a male donor with ankylosing spondylitis or in good health (not recorded which).

This CDR3 is CASSEGGEGAYEQYF. CDR3 in DNA: TGTGCCAGCAGTGAAGGGGGCGAAGGGGCCTACGAGCAGTACTTC. This chain connects TRBV6-1 to TRBJ2-7; possibly TRBD1 for D (5 bases). Trimming cost V 1 base and J 2 bases, with 12 bases left between them. The CDR3 is 15 amino acids. CDR1 is MNHNS, CDR2 SASEGT, per germline.

This chain uses TRBV4-1 with TRBJ2-7; either TRBD1 or TRBD2 may supply D (5 bases each). V lost 0 bases to trimming and J lost 2 bases, with 11 bases between them. Germline V gives CDR1 MGHRA, CDR2 YSYEKL. This CDR3 is built from 15 residues. The CDR3, as DNA: TGCGCCAGCAGCCAAGAGACCAGGGAGACCTACGAGCAGTACTTC. Translating gives CASSQETRETYEQYF.

The chain is built from TRBV11-1 and TRBJ2-1; D possibly corresponds to TRBD1 (6 bases). The germline gives CDR1 SGHAT, CDR2 FQDESV (reference sequence). CDR3 length equals 16 residues. V was trimmed by 3 bases and J by 0 bases, leaving 12 bases between them. CDR3 bases: TGTGCCAGCAGCTTCCCGACAGGTAGCTCCTACAATGAGCAGTTCTTC. Translating gives CASSFPTGSSYNEQFF.

V usage is TRBV21-1 and J usage is TRBJ2-1; the table's D call, TRBD1, was not checked against the DNA. TRBV21-1 is marked as a pseudogene. The CDR3 length is 17 residues. The CDR3 DNA reads as TGTGCCAGCAGCAACCACAGGGGATCAAGTGCAGGCAATGAGCAGTTCTTC. It translates to CASSNHRGSSAGNEQFF.

The chain couples TRBV7-3 to TRBJ2-1, with TRBD2 identical over 11 bases. V lost 1 base to trimming and J lost 4 bases; unmatched junction nucleotides: 6. Germline V gene data show CDR1 as SGHTA and CDR2 as FQGTGA. CDR3 size: 17 residues. The CDR3 sequence is CASSLNSGLAEYNEQFF. CDR3 in DNA: TGTGCCAGCAGCTTAAATTCGGGACTAGCGGAATACAATGAGCAGTTCTTC.

In its sample, this clonotype was seen a few times. The V and J genes are TRBV27 and TRBJ2-7; D might be TRBD2 (5 bases). Germline V gene data show CDR1 as MNHEY and CDR2 as SMNVEV (reference sequence). The CDR3 is 13 amino acids. V shed 2 bases and J shed 4 bases, with 9 bases lying between them. CDR3 sequence reads: CASSLRLPYEQYF. CDR3 nucleotides: TGTGCCAGCAGTTTAAGACTACCATACGAGCAGTACTTC.

As for this clonotype: The junction shows a germline mismatch at one end, possibly a read error. This rearrangement joins TRBV4-2 to TRBJ2-1, with 9 bases aligning to TRBD2. The CDR3 has 14 amino acids. Germline values: CDR1 LGHNA, CDR2 YNFKEQ. The CDR3 DNA follows: TGTGCCAGCAGCCAAACCGGGACTAGCTATGAGCAGTTATTC. Its protein product is CASSQTGTSYEQLF.

This clonotype appeared a few times. The V call is TRBV25-1, the J call TRBJ2-7; D perhaps matches TRBD2 (5 bases). This CDR3 is 13 amino acids long. Germline CDR1 and CDR2: MGHDK and SYGVNS. V lost 9 bases to trimming and J lost 4 bases, with 16 bases between them. CDR3 nucleotides: TGTGCCAGTCTCCCTCCGGGCGGGTACGAGCAGTACTTC. Its translation: CASLPPGGYEQYF.

J is TRBJ2-3 and V is TRBV12-3 or TRBV12-4; 8 bases fit TRBD2. This CDR3 has 17 amino acids. Trimming removed 6 bases from V and 3 bases from J; junction bases left unmatched: 14. CDR3 bases: TGTGCCAGCAGCCCCCCTATGGCAGGACTAGCAACAGATACGCAGTATTTT. Its translation is CASSPPMAGLATDTQYF.

This clonotype was counted a single time. The chain couples TRBV7-9 to TRBJ2-3; TRBD2 agrees at 11 bases. CDR1 is SEHNR and CDR2 is FQNEAQ in the germline V gene (reference sequence). The CDR3 sequence is 17 residues long. Trimming at V came to 2 bases and at J to 4 bases, leaving 8 bases not matched to a gene. The CDR3 is CASSLLITSGSADTQYF. For the CDR3, the DNA is TGTGCCAGCAGCTTATTGATAACTAGCGGGAGCGCAGATACGCAGTATTTT.

This clonotype has only a few counts. This sequence joins TRBV2 and TRBJ2-7; D perhaps matches TRBD1 (6 bases). The CDR3 consists of 14 residues. The V end lost 4 bases, the J end lost 3 bases, and 13 bases lay between the germline ends. In germline, CDR1 is SNHLY, CDR2 FYNNEI. CDR3 sequence: CASSASDSNYEQYF. As DNA, the CDR3 is TGTGCCAGCAGTGCCTCGGACAGCAACTACGAGCAGTACTTC.

In its sample, this clonotype was seen many times. In DNA, the CDR3 is TGTGCCAGCAGTTACTCGGAAGTTACTGAAGCTTTCTTT. Protein sequence: CASSYSEVTEAFF. The chain employs TRBV6-5 and TRBJ1-1; D uncertain. The CDR3 has 13 amino acids. Deletions cut 0 bases from V and 5 bases from J, with 7 bases between. Germline assignment: CDR1 MNHEY and CDR2 SVGAGI.

This rearrangement joins TRBV12-5 to TRBJ2-2; D is possibly TRBD2 (6 bases). Deletions cut 5 bases from V and 5 bases from J, with 9 bases between. Germline V gives CDR1 LGHNT, CDR2 FRNRAP. The CDR3 has 13 amino acids. The CDR3 DNA reads TGTGCTAGTGGTCTCGGACTAACCGGGGAGCTGTTTTTT. Translation gives CASGLGLTGELFF.

This clonotype occurred many times. This rearrangement joins TRBV5-1 to TRBJ2-3, with unresolved D. CDR1 SGHRS and CDR2 YFSETQ come from the germline V gene. The V gene lost 0 bases and the J gene lost 0 bases, with 8 bases spanning the gap. The CDR3 has 15 amino acids. The CDR3 region is CASSLGSTSTDTQYF. The DNA of the CDR3 is TGCGCCAGCAGCTTGGGCTCCACTAGCACAGATACGCAGTATTTT. The full variable domain, completed using reference TRBV5-1 and TRBJ2-3, is KAGVTQTPRYLIKTRGQQVTLSCSPISGHRSVSWYQQTPGQGLQFLFEYFSETQRNKGNFPGRFSGRQFSNSRSEMNVSTLELGDSALYLCASSLGSTSTDTQYFGPGTRLTVL.

As DNA, the CDR3 is TGCGCCAGCAGCCCCCGGGACCCCCCATACTACGAGCAGTACTTC. This gives the protein CASSPRDPPYYEQYF. This rearrangement joins TRBV5-1 to TRBJ2-7; D tentatively reads TRBD1 or TRBD2 (5 bases each). The CDR3 is 15 residues long. Germline V gene lookup returns CDR1 SGHRS and CDR2 YFSETQ. V was trimmed by 4 bases and J by 3 bases, leaving 17 bases between them.

The V call is TRBV11-2, the J call TRBJ2-1, with 8 positions matching TRBD2. Trimming at V came to 5 bases and at J to 7 bases, leaving 25 bases not matched to a gene. The germline V gene encodes CDR1 SGHAT and CDR2 FQNNGV. The CDR3 is made up of 20 amino acids. The CDR3 region is CASSGPELRGRAGDPNEQFF. CDR3 bases: TGTGCCAGCAGCGGGCCGGAGCTTAGGGGCAGAGCGGGAGATCCAAATGAGCAGTTCTTC.

Only a few counts were recorded for this clonotype. This chain uses TRBV11-2 with TRBJ2-4; 14 positions match TRBD2. The CDR3 spans 19 residues. The germline CDR1 and CDR2 sequences are SGHAT and FQNNGV. J gave up 1 base and V 5 bases, and 10 bases lay outside the gene matches. CDR3 amino acids: CASSTPGLAGVLAKNIQYF. CDR3 nucleotide sequence: TGTGCCAGCAGCACGCCGGGACTAGCGGGAGTGTTGGCCAAAAACATTCAGTACTTC.

This clonotype appeared a few times. This rearrangement joins TRBV6-1 to TRBJ2-1, with 10 bases aligning to TRBD2. Germline-derived CDR1 and CDR2 are MNHNS and SASEGT. J gave up 4 bases and V 7 bases, and 10 bases lay outside the gene matches. The CDR3 totals 16 residues. CDR3 nucleotides: TGTGCCAGCAACCCAACCACTAGCGGGATTTACAATGAGCAGTTCTTC. Its protein is CASNPTTSGIYNEQFF.

This rearrangement joins TRBV7-2 to TRBJ2-7, with D tentatively TRBD2 (6 bases). Trimming pared 6 bases from V and 2 bases from J, leaving 11 bases between. This CDR3 comprises 13 residues. Per germline, CDR1 SGHTA and CDR2 FQGNSA. CDR3 residues: CASRGAGTYEQYF. CDR3 nucleotides: TGTGCCAGCAGAGGGGCGGGAACCTACGAGCAGTACTTC.

This clonotype showed up just a few times. This chain uses TRBV7-9 with TRBJ2-1; D gene ambiguous. The CDR3 length is 13 residues. The V gene's germline CDR1 is SEHNR and CDR2 FQNEAQ (reference sequence). Trimming shortened V by 1 base and J by 8 bases, and 9 bases separated the two germline ends. The DNA for the CDR3 is TGTGCCAGCAGCTTAGTCGACTGGTATGAGCAGTTCTTC. It yields the protein CASSLVDWYEQFF.

This clonotype was observed a handful of times. V gene TRBV12-3 or TRBV12-4 combines with J gene TRBJ2-3; 10 nucleotides match TRBD2. There are 14 residues in the CDR3. The junction had 8 bases not matched to a gene; V was cut back by 8 bases and J by 6 bases. For the CDR3, the DNA is TGTGCCAGCTTATCAAGCGGGAGGGCGGATACGCAGTATTTT. Its protein product is CASLSSGRADTQYF.

A few counts support this clonotype. The gene calls are TRBV5-1 and TRBJ2-4; unclear D gene. CDR3 length equals 16 residues. Trimming took off 1 base at V and 1 base at J, with 12 bases between the two ends. In germline, CDR1 is SGHRS, CDR2 YFSETQ. CDR3 nucleotide sequence: TGCGCCAGCAGCTTGTTGGAATTCGAGGCCAAAAACATTCAGTACTTC. Translation: CASSLLEFEAKNIQYF. Complete variable domain (other parts from reference TRBV5-1 and TRBJ2-4): KAGVTQTPRYLIKTRGQQVTLSCSPISGHRSVSWYQQTPGQGLQFLFEYFSETQRNKGNFPGRFSGRQFSNSRSEMNVSTLELGDSALYLCASSLLEFEAKNIQYFGAGTRLSVL.

At least ten counts were recorded for this clonotype. The chain combines TRBV4-1 with TRBJ2-5; D unresolved. The CDR3 extends over 15 amino acids. Per the germline V gene, CDR1 is MGHRA and CDR2 is YSYEKL. V lost 0 bases and J lost 3, with 11 bases in between. The chain's CDR3 is CASSQEGPLKETQYF. The DNA for the CDR3 is TGCGCCAGCAGCCAAGAAGGACCGTTGAAAGAGACCCAGTACTTC.

This clonotype occurred a few times. This chain connects TRBV28 to TRBJ2-7; 7 bases align to TRBD1. The CDR3 sequence is 15 residues long. Germline lookup yields CDR1 MDHEN and CDR2 SYDVKM. V shed 6 bases and J 2 bases; nucleotides not matched to a gene: 10. CDR3 sequence reads: CASRDRRKGAYEQYF. CDR3 coding DNA: TGTGCCAGCAGGGACAGGCGGAAGGGGGCCTACGAGCAGTACTTC.